What follows describes a single T cell receptor (beta chain). The record originates from a study of early T cells in non-severe SARS-CoV-2 infection. Germline CDR1 is DFQATT and CDR2 is SNEGSKA (reference sequence). The V and J ends lost 6 bases and 1 base, in that order; junction bases with no gene match: 6. This CDR3 region has 15 residues. In TCRdb, the 5' RACE reads were re-called with MiXCR into one record per CDR3 protein. Among roughly 80,000 distinct CDR3 sequences listed, 10% to 12% were seen once. The input for sequencing was whole blood, taken at baseline. The TCR originated in an adult who was a healthcare worker with PCR-confirmed SARS-CoV-2 infection or an uninfected control (not recorded which). The J gene is TRBJ2-5, the V gene TRBV20-1; TRBD2 aligns across 12 bases. The CDR3 bases are TGCAGTGCCCGGACTAGCGGGGCCATCCAAGAGACCCAGTACTTC. Encoded protein: CSARTSGAIQETQYF.